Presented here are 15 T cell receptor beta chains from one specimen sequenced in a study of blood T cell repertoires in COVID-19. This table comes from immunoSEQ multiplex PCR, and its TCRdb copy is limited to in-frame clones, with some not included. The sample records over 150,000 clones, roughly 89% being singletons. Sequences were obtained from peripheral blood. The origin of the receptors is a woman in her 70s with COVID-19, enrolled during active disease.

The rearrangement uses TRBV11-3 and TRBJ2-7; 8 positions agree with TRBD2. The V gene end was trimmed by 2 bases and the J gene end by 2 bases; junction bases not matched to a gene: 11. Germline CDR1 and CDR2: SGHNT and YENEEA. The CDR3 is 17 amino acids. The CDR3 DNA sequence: TGTGCCAGCAGCTTAATAGCGGGGCCGGGGATACCCTACGAGCAGTACTTC. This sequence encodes CASSLIAGPGIPYEQYF.

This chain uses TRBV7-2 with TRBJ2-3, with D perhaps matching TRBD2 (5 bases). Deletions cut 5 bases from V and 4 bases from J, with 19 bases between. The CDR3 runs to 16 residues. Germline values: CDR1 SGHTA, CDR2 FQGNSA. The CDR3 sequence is CASSLSGLGGADTQYF. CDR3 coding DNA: TGTGCCAGCAGCCTCTCGGGCCTAGGAGGCGCAGATACGCAGTATTTT.

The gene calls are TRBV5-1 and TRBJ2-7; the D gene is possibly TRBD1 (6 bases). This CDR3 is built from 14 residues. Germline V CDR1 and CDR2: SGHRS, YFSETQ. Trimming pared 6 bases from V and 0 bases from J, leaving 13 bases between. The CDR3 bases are TGCGCCAGCACCGAAAGGACAGACTCCTACGAGCAGTACTTC. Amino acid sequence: CASTERTDSYEQYF.

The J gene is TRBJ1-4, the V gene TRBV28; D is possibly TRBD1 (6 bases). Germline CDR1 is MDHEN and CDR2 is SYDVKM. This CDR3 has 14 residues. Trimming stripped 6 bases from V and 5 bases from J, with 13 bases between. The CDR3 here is CASRRQEINEKLFF. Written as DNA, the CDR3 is TGTGCCAGCAGGAGACAGGAAATCAATGAAAAACTGTTTTTT.

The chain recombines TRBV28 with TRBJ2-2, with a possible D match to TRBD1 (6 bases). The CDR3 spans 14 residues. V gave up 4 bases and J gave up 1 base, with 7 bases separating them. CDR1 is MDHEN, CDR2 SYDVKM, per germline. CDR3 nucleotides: TGTGCCAGCAGTTCGGGACAGAACACCGGGGAGCTGTTTTTT. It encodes CASSSGQNTGELFF.

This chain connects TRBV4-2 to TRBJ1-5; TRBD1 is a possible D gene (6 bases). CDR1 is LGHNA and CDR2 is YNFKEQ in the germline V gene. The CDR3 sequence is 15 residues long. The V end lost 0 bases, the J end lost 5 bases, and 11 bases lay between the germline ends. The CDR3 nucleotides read TGTGCCAGCAGCCAAGACGCGGGGGGCGATCAGCCCCAGCATTTT. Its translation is CASSQDAGGDQPQHF.

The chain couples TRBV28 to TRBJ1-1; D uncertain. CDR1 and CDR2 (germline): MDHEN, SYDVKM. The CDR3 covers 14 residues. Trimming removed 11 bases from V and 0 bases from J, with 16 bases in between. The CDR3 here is CAAPRAGMNTEAFF. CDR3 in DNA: TGTGCCGCCCCACGCGCGGGGATGAACACTGAAGCTTTCTTT.

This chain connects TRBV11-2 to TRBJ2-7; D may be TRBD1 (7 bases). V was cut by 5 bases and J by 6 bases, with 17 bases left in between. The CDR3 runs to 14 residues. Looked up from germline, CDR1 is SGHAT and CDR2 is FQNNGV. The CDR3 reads CASSAHRGGGEQYF. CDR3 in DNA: TGTGCCAGCAGCGCCCACAGGGGAGGTGGCGAGCAGTACTTC.

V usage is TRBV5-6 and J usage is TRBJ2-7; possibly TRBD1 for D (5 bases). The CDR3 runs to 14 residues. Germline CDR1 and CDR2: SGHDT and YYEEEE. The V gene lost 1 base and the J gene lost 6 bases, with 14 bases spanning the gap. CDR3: CASSLLSGRAEQYF. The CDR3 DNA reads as TGTGCCAGCAGCTTGTTATCTGGCAGGGCCGAGCAGTACTTC.

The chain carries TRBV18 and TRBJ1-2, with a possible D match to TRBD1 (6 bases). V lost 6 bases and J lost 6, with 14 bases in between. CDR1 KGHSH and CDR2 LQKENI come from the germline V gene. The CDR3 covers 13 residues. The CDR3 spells CASSTGGADGYTF. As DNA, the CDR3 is TGTGCCAGCTCGACCGGGGGGGCGGATGGCTACACCTTC.

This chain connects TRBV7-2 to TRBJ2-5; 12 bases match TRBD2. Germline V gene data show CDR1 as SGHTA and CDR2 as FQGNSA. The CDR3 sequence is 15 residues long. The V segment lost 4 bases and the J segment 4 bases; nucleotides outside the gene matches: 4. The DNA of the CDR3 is TGTGCCAGCAGCTCGACTAGCGGGAGCGGAGAGACCCAGTACTTC. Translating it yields CASSSTSGSGETQYF.

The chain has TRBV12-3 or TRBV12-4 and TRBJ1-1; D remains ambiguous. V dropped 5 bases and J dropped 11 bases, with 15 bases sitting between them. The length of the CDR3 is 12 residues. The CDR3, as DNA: TGTGCCAGCAGTCCTGATCGGGATACGGCTTTCTTT. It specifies CASSPDRDTAFF.

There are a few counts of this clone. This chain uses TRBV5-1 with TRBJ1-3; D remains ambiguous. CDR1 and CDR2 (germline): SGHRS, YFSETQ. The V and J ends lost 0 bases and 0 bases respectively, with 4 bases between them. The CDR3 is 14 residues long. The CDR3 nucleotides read TGCGCCAGCAGCTTGGACATCTCTGGAAACACCATATATTTT. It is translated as CASSLDISGNTIYF.

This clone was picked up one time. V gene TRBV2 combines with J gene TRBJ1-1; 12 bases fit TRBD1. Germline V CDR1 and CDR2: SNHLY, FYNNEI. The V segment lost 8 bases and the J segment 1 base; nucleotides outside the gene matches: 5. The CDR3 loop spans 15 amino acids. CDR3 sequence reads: CASCRDRGPNTEAFF. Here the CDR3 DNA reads TGTGCCAGCTGCCGGGACAGGGGGCCGAACACTGAAGCTTTCTTT.

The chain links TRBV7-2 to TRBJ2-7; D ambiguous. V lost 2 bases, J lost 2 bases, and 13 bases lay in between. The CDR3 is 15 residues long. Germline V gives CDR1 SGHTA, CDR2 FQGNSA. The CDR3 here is CASSLHLPGTYEQYF. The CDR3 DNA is TGTGCCAGCAGCTTACACCTCCCAGGAACCTACGAGCAGTACTTC.